One TCR beta chain is described in this entry. The data stem from a study of spatial heterogeneity in lung cancer. V was shortened by 2 bases and J by 3 bases, with 7 bases between the two germline ends. The CDR3 consists of 13 residues. Single TCR cDNA molecules each had their own unique molecular identifier. TCRdb re-derived calls from the 5' RACE reads in MiXCR, one entry per CDR3 protein. The data contain around 60,000 distinct CDR3 sequences, around 8.4% of them singletons. Described time point: sample taken at primary tumor resection. Whole RNA from tumor, nontumor lung or frozen PBMC was sequenced unsorted.

The chain links TRBV12-3 or TRBV12-4 to TRBJ2-5; a weak D match, TRBD2 (6 bases). The sample consisted of PBMCs, taken at surgery. The TCR originated in a female donor with early-stage non-small cell lung cancer. As DNA, the CDR3 is TGTGCCAGCAGTTTAAGGACTAAAGAGACCCAGTACTTC. Its translation is CASSLRTKETQYF.